The rows below give T cell receptor beta chains drawn from one sample of a study of cytomegalovirus exposure and HLA in healthy donors. The repertoire was sequenced with immunoSEQ multiplex PCR; TCRdb's copy has only in-frame clones and lacks some. The data hold about 120,000 clones, with nearly 90% observed a single time. Sequenced: PBMCs. These TCRs come from a woman in her late teens or twenties in good health and CMV-seronegative. Both conserved end residues are part of each CDR3. The D gene is left open where the match is weak. Clone size is shown for a subset of rows, as once, few, many or a class of expanded clone.

size,J,V,D,CDR3,DNA
-,TRBJ1-2,TRBV9,-,CASSVSRNPLNYGYTF,TGTGCCAGCAGCGTATCAAGAAACCCACTCAACTATGGCTACACCTTC
-,TRBJ1-2,TRBV10-3,-,CAIQILGRGYTF,TGTGCCATCCAGATCTTGGGGCGCGGCTACACCTTC
-,TRBJ2-2,TRBV4-1,TRBD1,CASSSRRSGTGRGGELFF,TGCGCCAGCAGCTCCCGCCGCTCCGGGACAGGGCGGGGCGGGGAGCTGTTTTTT
-,TRBJ1-2,TRBV6-5,TRBD1,CASSFTPGTGVGYTF,TGTGCCAGCAGTTTCACACCGGGGACAGGGGTCGGCTACACCTTC
-,TRBJ1-2,TRBV30,-,CAWSVRGVGYGYTF,TGTGCCTGGAGTGTACGGGGGGTAGGCTATGGCTACACCTTC
-,TRBJ2-7,TRBV6-5,TRBD2,CASSYGAGDYEQYF,TGTGCCAGCAGTTACGGCGCGGGGGACTACGAGCAGTACTTC
-,TRBJ2-7,TRBV6-5,TRBD1,CASSSGQGLIEQYF,TGTGCCAGCAGTTCGGGACAGGGACTAATCGAGCAGTACTTC
-,TRBJ1-1,TRBV4-1,-,CASSQETGKGNTEAFF,TGCGCCAGCAGCCAAGAAACCGGGAAGGGGAACACTGAAGCTTTCTTT
-,TRBJ2-1,TRBV7-2,-,CASTLYNEQFF,TGTGCCAGCACCCTTTACAATGAGCAGTTCTTC
-,TRBJ2-7,TRBV18,TRBD2,CASSPTLAGGGGEQYF,TGTGCCAGCTCACCGACACTAGCGGGAGGGGGCGGCGAGCAGTACTTC
-,TRBJ2-7,TRBV7-2,-,CASSPGPIPYEQYF,TGCGCCAGCAGCCCGGGTCCCATCCCCTACGAGCAGTACTTC
once,TRBJ2-3,TRBV7-9,TRBD2,CTSGGTDTQYF,TGCACGTCCGGGGGGACAGATACGCAGTATTTT
-,TRBJ1-1,TRBV4-2,TRBD1,CASSRRPGQGDTEAFF,TGTGCCAGCAGCCGGCGTCCGGGACAGGGGGACACTGAAGCTTTCTTT
-,TRBJ1-2,TRBV6-6,TRBD1,CASSPGQAKNYGYTF,TGTGCCAGCAGCCCGGGACAGGCAAAAAACTATGGCTACACCTTC
-,TRBJ1-1,TRBV6-6,-,CASTLDSEAFF,TGTGCCAGCACCTTGGACAGCGAAGCTTTCTTT
-,TRBJ1-4,TRBV9,TRBD1,CASSKGQGRATNEKLFF,TGTGCCAGCAGCAAGGGACAGGGGAGGGCAACTAATGAAAAACTGTTTTTT
-,TRBJ2-1,TRBV28,-,CASSSISKAGNEQFF,TGTGCCAGCAGTTCTATTTCCAAGGCAGGGAATGAGCAGTTCTTC
-,TRBJ2-7,TRBV30,-,CACREQGTSYEQYF,TGTGCCTGCCGAGAACAGGGAACGTCCTACGAGCAGTACTTC
-,TRBJ1-5,TRBV19,-,CASSILGGPQHF,TGTGCCAGTAGTATCCTTGGAGGTCCCCAGCATTTT
-,TRBJ2-3,TRBV29-1,-,CSVVPQLGGDTQYF,TGCAGCGTTGTTCCGCAACTGGGAGGAGATACGCAGTATTTT
-,TRBJ1-1,TRBV27,-,CASGGVNTEAFF,TGTGCCAGCGGAGGGGTTAACACTGAAGCTTTCTTT
-,TRBJ1-1,TRBV7-9,-,CAGQGGSRTEAFF,TGTGCCGGTCAGGGAGGTTCGAGGACTGAAGCTTTCTTT
-,TRBJ2-2,TRBV9,-,CASSVGYRESKNTGELFF,TGTGCCAGCAGCGTAGGATACAGGGAATCGAAGAACACCGGGGAGCTGTTTTTT
once,TRBJ1-5,TRBV18,-,CASSPGRQENQPQHF,TGTGCCAGCTCACCTGGGAGACAGGAGAATCAGCCCCAGCATTTT
-,TRBJ2-5,TRBV28,-,CASSLTGPQTQYF,TGTGCCAGCAGTCTAACAGGGCCGCAGACCCAGTACTTC
-,TRBJ2-1,TRBV25-1,-,CASSESGGALGEQFF,TGTGCCAGCAGTGAATCGGGGGGCGCATTAGGTGAGCAGTTCTTC
-,TRBJ1-4,TRBV28,TRBD1,CASSSPGQGGEKLFF,TGTGCCAGCAGTTCGCCGGGACAGGGCGGCGAAAAACTGTTTTTT
-,TRBJ2-1,TRBV27,TRBD2,CASNPLAGGEYNEQFF,TGTGCCAGCAACCCATTAGCGGGAGGGGAATACAATGAGCAGTTCTTC
-,TRBJ1-3,TRBV6-1,TRBD1,CASSGRLTGFFYF,TGTGCCAGCAGTGGACGTCTGACAGGGTTCTTTTATTTT